This TCR beta chain derives from a study of blood T cells in healthy people across ages. On this clonotype: Its cognate antigen is unknown.

Study-wide findings and caveats: Researchers judged that diversity estimates from one million T cells fell short of true values. Roughly linear declines in TCR beta diversity per million T cells occurred with age.

A second PCR, run for about 6 to 12 cycles, used a sample-barcoded 5' primer plus a J-beta primer mix. TCRdb reanalysed the 5' RACE reads using MiXCR and keeps one entry per CDR3 protein. The repertoire holds more than 1,400,000 distinct CDR3 sequences, with roughly 40% as singletons. The receptor was derived from a woman aged 18-35 years in good health. Sample: blood.

The CDR3 here is CSAARGAGGYTF. The DNA of the CDR3 is TGCAGTGCTGCCCGGGGGGCGGGTGGCTACACCTTC. This sequence joins TRBV20-1 and TRBJ1-2; perhaps TRBD1 as D (6 bases). The CDR3 has 12 amino acids. Germline assignment: CDR1 DFQATT and CDR2 SNEGSKA (reference sequence). With 5 bases removed from V and 7 bases from J, the gap between germline ends came to 14 bases.